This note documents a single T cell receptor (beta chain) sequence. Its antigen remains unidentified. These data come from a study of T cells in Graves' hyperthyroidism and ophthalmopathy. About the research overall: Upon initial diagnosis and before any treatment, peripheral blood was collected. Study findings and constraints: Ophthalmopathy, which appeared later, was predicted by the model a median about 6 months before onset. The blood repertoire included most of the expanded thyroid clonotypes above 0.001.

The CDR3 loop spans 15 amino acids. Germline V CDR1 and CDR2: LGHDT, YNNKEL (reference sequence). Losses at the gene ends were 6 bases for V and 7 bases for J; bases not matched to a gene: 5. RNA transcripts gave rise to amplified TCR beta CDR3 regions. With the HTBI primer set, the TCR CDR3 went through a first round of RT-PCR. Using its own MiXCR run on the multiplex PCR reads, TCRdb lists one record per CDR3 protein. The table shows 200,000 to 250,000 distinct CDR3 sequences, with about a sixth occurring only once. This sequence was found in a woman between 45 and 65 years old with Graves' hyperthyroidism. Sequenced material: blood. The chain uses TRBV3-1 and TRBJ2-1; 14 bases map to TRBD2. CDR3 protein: CASRGGTSGRNEQFF. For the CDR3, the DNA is TGTGCCAGCAGAGGAGGGACTAGCGGGAGAAATGAGCAGTTCTTC.